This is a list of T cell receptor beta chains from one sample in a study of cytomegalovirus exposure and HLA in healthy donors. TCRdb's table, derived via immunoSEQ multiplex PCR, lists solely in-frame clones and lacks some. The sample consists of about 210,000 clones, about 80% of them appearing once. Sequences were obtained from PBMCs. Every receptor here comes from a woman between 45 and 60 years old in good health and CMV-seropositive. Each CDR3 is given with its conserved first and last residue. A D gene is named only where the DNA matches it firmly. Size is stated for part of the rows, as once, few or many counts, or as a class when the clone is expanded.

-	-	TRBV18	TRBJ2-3	CASSPGLRTDTQYF	TGTGCCAGCTCACCAGGGCTCCGCACAGATACGCAGTATTTT
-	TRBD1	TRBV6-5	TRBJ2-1	CASSRGQGLSNEQFF	TGTGCCAGCAGCCGCGGACAGGGCTTGTCCAATGAGCAGTTCTTC
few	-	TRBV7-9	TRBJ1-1	CASSPPGLLNTEAFF	TGTGCCAGCAGCCCCCCAGGTCTCCTGAACACTGAAGCTTTCTTT
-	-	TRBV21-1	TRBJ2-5	CASNSDSVAETQYF	TGTGCCAGCAACTCAGACTCCGTGGCAGAGACCCAGTACTTC
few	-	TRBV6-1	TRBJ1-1	CASSEAGLIPGAEAFF	TGTGCCAGCAGTGAAGCTGGCTTAATACCGGGAGCTGAAGCTTTCTTT
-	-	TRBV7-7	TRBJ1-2	CASSLKWAPTVYGYTF	TGTGCCAGCAGCTTAAAGTGGGCCCCCACAGTCTATGGCTACACCTTC
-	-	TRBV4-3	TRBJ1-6	CASSQDNAGANSPLHF	TGCGCCAGCAGCCAAGATAACGCAGGGGCCAATTCACCCCTCCACTTT
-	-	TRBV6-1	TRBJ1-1	CASSEGLRNTEAFF	TGTGCCAGCAGTGAAGGTCTTAGAAACACTGAAGCTTTCTTT
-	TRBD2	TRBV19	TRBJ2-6	CASSDPGLSPGGANVLTF	TGTGCCAGTAGTGACCCGGGACTCAGCCCGGGGGGGGCCAACGTCCTGACTTTT
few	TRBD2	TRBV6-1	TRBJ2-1	CASSDRAGGYNEQFF	TGTGCCAGCAGTGATCGAGCGGGGGGCTACAATGAGCAGTTCTTC
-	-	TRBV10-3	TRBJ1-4	CAISDPRKADEKLFF	TGTGCCATCAGTGACCCCCGGAAGGCGGATGAAAAACTGTTTTTT
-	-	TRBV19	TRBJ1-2	CASRNEQGPRGYTF	TGTGCCAGTAGGAACGAACAGGGCCCCAGGGGCTACACCTTC
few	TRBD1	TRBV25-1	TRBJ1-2	CASRGQVDYTF	TGTGCCAGCCGGGGACAGGTTGATTACACCTTC
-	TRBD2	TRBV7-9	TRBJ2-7	CASSSTGTSGGILGEQYF	TGTGCCAGCAGCTCCACCGGGACTAGCGGGGGGATCCTTGGGGAGCAGTACTTC
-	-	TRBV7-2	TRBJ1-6	CASSLAGAYSGSPLHF	TGTGCCAGCAGCTTAGCAGGGGCCTATTCTGGATCACCCCTCCACTTT
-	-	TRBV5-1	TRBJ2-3	CASCPSGGTDTQYF	TGCGCCAGCTGTCCGTCGGGGGGCACAGATACGCAGTATTTT
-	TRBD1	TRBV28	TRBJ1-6	CASSLTGGLDSPLHF	TGTGCCAGCAGTTTAACAGGGGGTTTAGATTCACCCCTCCACTTT
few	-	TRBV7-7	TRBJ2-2	CASSPRASSGELFF	TGTGCCAGCAGCCCTAGAGCTAGTAGTGGGGAGCTGTTTTTT
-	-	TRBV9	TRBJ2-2	CASSVGYGELFF	TGTGCCAGCAGCGTAGGCTACGGGGAGCTGTTTTTT
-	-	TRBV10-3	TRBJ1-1	CAISESGGWTEAFF	TGTGCCATCAGTGAGTCGGGAGGGTGGACTGAAGCTTTCTTT
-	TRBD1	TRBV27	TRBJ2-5	CASPGQRKETQYF	TGTGCCAGCCCGGGACAGAGAAAAGAGACCCAGTACTTC
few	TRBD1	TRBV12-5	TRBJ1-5	CASGADRGFVQPQHF	TGTGCTAGTGGTGCAGACAGGGGATTCGTGCAGCCCCAGCATTTT
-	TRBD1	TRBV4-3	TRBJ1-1	CASRDGQGGKTEAFF	TGCGCCAGCAGGGACGGACAGGGAGGAAAGACTGAAGCTTTCTTT
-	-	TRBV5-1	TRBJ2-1	CASSLEGHSYNEQFF	TGCGCCAGCAGCTTGGAGGGACACTCCTACAATGAGCAGTTCTTC
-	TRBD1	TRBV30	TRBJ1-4	CAWSSTGGFSNEKLFF	TGTGCCTGGAGTTCGACAGGGGGATTCTCTAATGAAAAACTGTTTTTT
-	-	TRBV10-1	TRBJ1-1	CASAANTEAFF	TGCGCCAGCGCGGCGAACACTGAAGCTTTCTTT
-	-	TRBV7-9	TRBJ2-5	CASSPEPGFQETQYF	TGTGCCAGCAGCCCAGAACCTGGTTTTCAAGAGACCCAGTACTTC
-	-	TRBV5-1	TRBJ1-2	CASSLSGPNYGYTF	TGCGCCAGCAGCCTCTCTGGGCCGAACTATGGCTACACCTTC
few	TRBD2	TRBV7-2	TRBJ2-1	CASSLAGTSGGPGNEQFF	TGTGCCAGCAGCTTAGCGGGGACTAGCGGGGGCCCTGGGAATGAGCAGTTCTTC
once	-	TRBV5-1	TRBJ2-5	CASSPGRAMRGQETQYF	TGCGCCAGCAGCCCCGGGAGAGCAATGCGTGGTCAAGAGACCCAGTACTTC
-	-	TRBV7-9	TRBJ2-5	CASSAGAGTTRGETQYF	TGTGCCAGCAGCGCGGGAGCGGGGACCACGAGGGGGGAGACCCAGTACTTC
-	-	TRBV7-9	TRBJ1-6	CAGHSLNYNSPLHF	TGTGCCGGACACTCTCTGAATTATAATTCACCCCTCCACTTT
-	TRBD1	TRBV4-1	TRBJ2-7	CASSRVLPGGQGTYEQYF	TGCGCCAGCAGCCGAGTGCTGCCCGGGGGACAGGGAACCTACGAGCAGTACTTC
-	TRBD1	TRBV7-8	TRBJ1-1	CASSDRTGDYTEAFF	TGTGCCAGCAGCGACCGGACAGGGGATTATACTGAAGCTTTCTTT
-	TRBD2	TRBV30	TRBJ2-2	CAWSVLAGGNTGELFF	TGTGCCTGGAGTGTATTAGCGGGGGGGAACACCGGGGAGCTGTTTTTT
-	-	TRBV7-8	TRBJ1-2	CASSLFHGGGEHGYTF	TGTGCCAGCAGCTTATTCCACGGGGGAGGTGAACATGGCTACACCTTC
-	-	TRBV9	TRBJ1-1	CASSVGRRGTEAFF	TGTGCCAGCAGCGTAGGCCGGCGCGGCACTGAAGCTTTCTTT
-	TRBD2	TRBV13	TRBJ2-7	CASTPGGAGGPYEQYF	TGTGCCAGCACCCCTGGCGGGGCGGGGGGTCCCTACGAGCAGTACTTC
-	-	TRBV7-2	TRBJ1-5	CASSLVRSQPQHF	TGTGCCAGCAGCTTAGTAAGGAGTCAGCCCCAGCATTTT
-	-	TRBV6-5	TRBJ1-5	CASSYSGLSNQPQHF	TGTGCCAGCAGTTACTCGGGACTTAGCAATCAGCCCCAGCATTTT
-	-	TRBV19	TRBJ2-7	CASSITGERHYEQYF	TGTGCCAGTAGTATAACCGGAGAAAGGCACTACGAGCAGTACTTC
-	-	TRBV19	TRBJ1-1	CASSIVGGLGEAFF	TGTGCCAGTAGTATAGTTGGGGGACTTGGTGAAGCTTTCTTT
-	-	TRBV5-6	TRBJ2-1	CASSLRLDSLDPNEQFF	TGTGCCAGCAGCTTGCGGTTAGACAGTTTAGATCCCAATGAGCAGTTCTTC
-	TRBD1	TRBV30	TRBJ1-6	CAGRTGYNSPLHF	TGTGCCGGGAGGACAGGTTATAATTCACCCCTCCACTTT
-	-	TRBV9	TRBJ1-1	CASSPQTRVNTEAFF	TGTGCCAGCAGCCCACAGACGAGGGTCAACACTGAAGCTTTCTTT
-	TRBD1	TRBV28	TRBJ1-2	CASSFPLLTDRERDGYTF	TGTGCCAGCAGTTTTCCTCTACTCACAGACAGGGAACGCGATGGCTACACCTTC
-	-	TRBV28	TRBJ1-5	CASSLPAGVRPQHF	TGTGCCAGCAGTTTACCGGCAGGGGTTCGGCCCCAGCATTTT
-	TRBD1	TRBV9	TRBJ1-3	CASSPTGTGNTIYF	TGTGCCAGCAGCCCGACAGGGACTGGAAACACCATATATTTT
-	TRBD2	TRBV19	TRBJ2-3	CASSTRTSGDTDTQYF	TGTGCCAGTTCCACGAGGACTAGCGGGGATACAGATACGCAGTATTTT
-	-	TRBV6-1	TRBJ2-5	CASSETEANYQETQYF	TGTGCCAGCAGTGAAACAGAAGCTAACTACCAAGAGACCCAGTACTTC
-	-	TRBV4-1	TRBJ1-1	CASSQEAGAQRTEAFF	TGCGCCAGCAGCCAAGAAGCAGGGGCTCAACGCACTGAAGCTTTCTTT
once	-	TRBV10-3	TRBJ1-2	CAISEQRGNGYTF	TGTGCCATCAGTGAGCAAAGGGGAAATGGCTACACCTTC
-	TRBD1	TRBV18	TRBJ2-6	CASSPTSRTGSGANVLTF	TGTGCCAGCTCACCCACCAGTAGGACAGGTTCTGGGGCCAACGTCCTGACTTTC